What follows are 20 T cell receptor beta chains derived from one specimen sequenced in a study of blood T cell repertoires in COVID-19. Here immunoSEQ multiplex PCR was the method, and the copy in TCRdb shows in-frame clones only, minus some. Among 95,000 to 150,000 clones, over 60% were seen once, and the ten largest hold more than 35%. The sequencing sample was made of peripheral blood. All receptors come from a middle-aged man with active or convalescent COVID-19.

This clone was recorded only once. The V and J genes are TRBV15 and TRBJ2-3, with 7 bases fitting TRBD2. CDR1 is LNHNV, CDR2 YYDKDF, per germline (reference sequence). The CDR3 totals 15 residues. The V segment lost 0 bases and the J segment 4 bases; nucleotides outside the gene matches: 4. Here the CDR3 reads CATSRDGGGADTQYF. CDR3 bases: TGTGCCACCAGCAGAGATGGTGGGGGGGCAGATACGCAGTATTTT.

The rearrangement joins TRBV9 to TRBJ2-3; D is ambiguous. V shed 0 bases and J shed 5 bases, with 7 bases lying between them. There are 13 residues in the CDR3. Germline loops: CDR1 SGDLS, CDR2 YYNGEE. Here the CDR3 reads CASSVGGQDTQYF. The CDR3 region has the DNA TGTGCCAGCAGCGTAGGAGGTCAAGATACGCAGTATTTT.

This chain uses TRBV18 with TRBJ1-5, with 7 bases fitting TRBD1. Germline-derived CDR1 and CDR2 are KGHSH and LQKENI. The V gene end was trimmed by 1 base and the J gene end by 2 bases; junction bases not matched to a gene: 8. The CDR3 loop spans 17 amino acids. CDR3 DNA: TGTGCCAGCTCACCACAGGGGGCTAAAGTTGGCAATCAGCCCCAGCATTTT. Its translation: CASSPQGAKVGNQPQHF.

The chain recombines TRBV5-1 with TRBJ2-7, with D unclear. V dropped 0 bases and J dropped 0 bases, with 7 bases sitting between them. The CDR3 extends over 14 amino acids. Germline lookup yields CDR1 SGHRS and CDR2 YFSETQ. This CDR3 reads CASSLGDSSYEQYF. Here the CDR3 DNA reads TGCGCCAGCAGCTTGGGCGATAGCTCCTACGAGCAGTACTTC. Full variable domain (rest looked up from reference TRBV5-1 and TRBJ2-7): KAGVTQTPRYLIKTRGQQVTLSCSPISGHRSVSWYQQTPGQGLQFLFEYFSETQRNKGNFPGRFSGRQFSNSRSEMNVSTLELGDSALYLCASSLGDSSYEQYFGPGTRLTVT.

There are a few counts of this clone. The rearrangement links TRBV7-9 to TRBJ1-4, with no clear D. CDR3 length: 15 residues. Germline values: CDR1 SEHNR, CDR2 FQNEAQ (reference sequence). The V and J ends lost 1 base and 6 bases respectively, with 12 bases between them. The DNA for the CDR3 is TGTGCCAGCAGCTTAGGGCAGGCAATAGATGAAAAACTGTTTTTT. It encodes CASSLGQAIDEKLFF.

This clone was seen once. The chain uses TRBV2 and TRBJ1-2; 10 nucleotides match TRBD1. The CDR3 spans 14 residues. V lost 4 bases, J lost 7 bases, and 6 bases stayed unmatched. CDR1 is SNHLY, CDR2 FYNNEI, per germline. Here the CDR3 reads CASSADRGKFGYTF. The CDR3 bases are TGTGCCAGCAGTGCGGACAGGGGGAAATTTGGCTACACCTTC.

The chain employs TRBV4-1 and TRBJ2-3, with D tentatively TRBD2 (5 bases). The CDR3 has 16 residues. V was pared by 3 bases and J by 5 bases, with 18 bases between. The germline V gene encodes CDR1 MGHRA and CDR2 YSYEKL. In DNA form, the CDR3 reads TGCGCCAGCAGCCAGCGGTTCTCCATCGGAGGAGATACGCAGTATTTT. This sequence encodes CASSQRFSIGGDTQYF.

This clone was seen a few times. This sequence joins TRBV27 and TRBJ1-1; perhaps TRBD1 as D (6 bases). The CDR3 is made up of 15 amino acids. V was clipped by 6 bases and J by 0 bases, with 14 bases between them. The germline gives CDR1 MNHEY, CDR2 SMNVEV (reference sequence). CDR3: CASRRYRVMNTEAFF. CDR3 nucleotide sequence: TGTGCCAGCAGGCGCTACAGGGTCATGAACACTGAAGCTTTCTTT.

The gene calls are TRBV11-3 and TRBJ2-1; TRBD2 agrees at 7 bases. Germline lookup yields CDR1 SGHNT and CDR2 YENEEA. This CDR3 region has 16 residues. With V trimmed by 6 bases and J by 9 bases, 17 bases remained unmatched. CDR3 coding DNA: TGTGCCAGCAGTTCCGGGGCAGCGGGGCGAACGTCTGAGCAGTTCTTC. Translated: CASSSGAAGRTSEQFF.

The chain combines TRBV4-2 with TRBJ2-6, with D perhaps TRBD1 (5 bases). The CDR3 spans 21 residues. V was cut by 0 bases and J by 0 bases, with 21 bases left in between. CDR1 and CDR2 (germline): LGHNA, YNFKEQ. The CDR3 protein is CASSQDFAGLTLPSGANVLTF. Written as DNA, the CDR3 is TGTGCCAGCAGCCAAGATTTTGCAGGGCTTACCCTCCCCTCTGGGGCCAACGTCCTGACTTTC.

The gene calls are TRBV27 and TRBJ2-1; 10 nucleotides line up with TRBD2. The CDR3 has 15 residues. V lost 6 bases, J lost 3 bases, and 5 bases stayed unmatched. Germline V gives CDR1 MNHEY, CDR2 SMNVEV (reference sequence). This CDR3 reads CASSPRLAGYNEQFF. The CDR3 nucleotides are TGTGCCAGCAGCCCCAGACTAGCGGGCTACAATGAGCAGTTCTTC.

The chain joins TRBV7-2 to TRBJ1-2; TRBD1 is a possible D gene (5 bases). The germline V gene has CDR1 SGHTA and CDR2 FQGNSA. Trimming pared 3 bases from V and 1 base from J, leaving 9 bases between. The CDR3 runs 14 residues. The CDR3 nucleotides are TGTGCCAGCAGCTTCGACAGCCTTAACTATGGCTACACCTTC. Its translation: CASSFDSLNYGYTF.

This chain uses TRBV27 with TRBJ2-7; D unresolved. Trimming removed 4 bases from V and 3 bases from J, with 7 bases in between. The CDR3 runs 12 residues. Germline CDR1 is MNHEY and CDR2 is SMNVEV (reference sequence). The CDR3 coding sequence is TGTGCCAGCAGTTCACGGTACTACGAGCAGTACTTC. Translating gives CASSSRYYEQYF.

This sequence joins TRBV12-5 and TRBJ1-2, with a weak D call TRBD1 (6 bases). The CDR3 has 12 amino acids. Germline V CDR1 and CDR2: LGHNT, FRNRAP. V lost 7 bases, J lost 7 bases, and 13 bases lay in between. The CDR3 DNA reads TGTGCTAGTGCCGGACAGTCTGGTGGCTACACCTTC. This sequence encodes CASAGQSGGYTF.

The V gene is TRBV6-6, the J gene TRBJ1-3; the D gene is possibly TRBD1 (5 bases). The CDR3 loop spans 15 amino acids. Looked up from germline, CDR1 is MNHNY and CDR2 is SVGAGI (reference sequence). Deletions cut 6 bases from V and 3 bases from J, with 15 bases between. The CDR3: CASRPAAGGGNTIYF. CDR3 DNA: TGTGCCAGCAGGCCGGCGGCCGGGGGTGGAAACACCATATATTTT.

This chain uses TRBV29-1 with TRBJ1-2; 9 bases agree with TRBD1. Unmatched junction bases numbered 5, after V lost 4 bases and J lost 5 bases. This CDR3 region has 13 residues. Germline V lookup: CDR1 SQVTM, CDR2 ANQGSEA. CDR3 residues: CSVGDRDRYGYTF. The CDR3 DNA follows: TGCAGCGTTGGGGACAGGGATAGATATGGCTACACCTTC. Using reference TRBV29-1 and TRBJ1-2 for the parts outside the CDR3, the full variable domain is SAVISQKPSRDICQRGTSLTIQCQVDSQVTMMFWYRQQPGQSLTLIATANQGSEATYESGFVIDKFPISRPNLTFSTLTVSNMSPEDSSIYLCSVGDRDRYGYTFGSGTRLTVV.

V usage is TRBV19 and J usage is TRBJ2-2, with D possibly matching TRBD2 (6 bases). This CDR3 is 16 amino acids long. Trimming took 4 bases from V and 0 from J, leaving 12 bases between them. The germline V gene has CDR1 LNHDA and CDR2 SQIVND (reference sequence). In DNA form, the CDR3 reads TGTGCCAGTAGTACATGGACTACATCGAACACCGGGGAGCTGTTTTTT. This sequence encodes CASSTWTTSNTGELFF.

As for this clone: Other DNA variants within this sample encode the same CDR3. The V call is TRBV5-1, the J call TRBJ1-1; TRBD1 matches at 7 bases. Trimming cost V 4 bases and J 1 base; bases outside gene matches: 4. CDR1 SGHRS and CDR2 YFSETQ come from the germline V gene. The CDR3 has 14 amino acids. The CDR3 nucleotides are TGCGCCAGCAGCCTTGGGACAGCGAACACTGAAGCTTTCTTT. Translation gives CASSLGTANTEAFF.

The chain links TRBV6-6 to TRBJ1-5, with 7 bases aligning to TRBD1. The CDR3 consists of 17 residues. After removal of 5 bases from V and 1 base from J, the junction contained 11 bases not matched to a gene. The germline gives CDR1 MNHNY, CDR2 SVGAGI (reference sequence). Here the CDR3 reads CASSPRGVDRSNQPQHF. DNA for the CDR3: TGTGCCAGCAGTCCCAGGGGGGTCGACAGAAGCAATCAGCCCCAGCATTTT.

The chain carries TRBV5-4 and TRBJ2-2; 8 nucleotides match TRBD1. The germline V gene has CDR1 SGHNT and CDR2 YYREEE (reference sequence). V was pared by 0 bases and J by 4 bases, with 8 bases of the junction left unmatched. The length of the CDR3 is 17 residues. In DNA, the CDR3 is TGTGCCAGCAGCTTGGATCCAGGGGGCCAGACCACCGGGGAGCTGTTTTTT. The encoded protein is CASSLDPGGQTTGELFF.